The 14 T cell receptor beta chains reported below all come from one sample, sequenced in a study of shared clonotypes between healthy human individuals. Here immunoSEQ multiplex PCR was the method, and the copy in TCRdb shows in-frame clones only, minus some. This table holds around 2.1 million clones, 90% to 95% found once. Naive CD8 cells, CD45RO-negative and positively selected for CCR7, excluded terminally differentiated effector memory CD45RA+ cells. Material for sequencing was naive CD8+ T cells from PBMCs. Source of these receptors: a man younger than 35 in good health. Some clones in this sample may be carry-over from other donors' samples.

The chain has TRBV10-3 and TRBJ2-5, with 11 bases matching TRBD2. Trimming took 10 bases from V and 5 from J; bases not matched to a gene: 9. The CDR3 is 14 residues long. The germline CDR1 and CDR2 sequences are ENHRY and SYGVKD. The chain's CDR3 is CATRLAGGPETQYF. The CDR3 coding sequence is TGTGCCACCAGGTTAGCGGGAGGGCCGGAGACCCAGTACTTC.

This sequence joins TRBV7-9 and TRBJ2-7; maybe TRBD2 (5 bases). The V gene lost 5 bases and the J gene lost 6 bases, with 14 bases spanning the gap. The CDR3 runs to 13 residues. Germline lookup yields CDR1 SEHNR and CDR2 FQNEAQ (reference sequence). The CDR3 DNA reads as TGTGCCAGCAGCCAAAGTCCGGGGTCCGAGCAGTACTTC. Translated: CASSQSPGSEQYF.

The chain has TRBV7-3 and TRBJ2-2, with TRBD2 identical over 9 bases. The germline CDR1 and CDR2 sequences are SGHTA and FQGTGA. The length of the CDR3 is 17 residues. V lost 3 bases and J lost 3; bases outside the gene matches: 8. The CDR3 sequence: CASSFGREGRHTGELFF. The CDR3, as DNA: TGTGCCAGCAGCTTTGGGCGGGAGGGACGACACACCGGGGAGCTGTTTTTT.

The rearrangement links TRBV11-2 to TRBJ1-1; D unresolved. CDR1 is SGHAT and CDR2 is FQNNGV in the germline V gene. Trimming cost V 3 bases and J 0 bases, with 14 bases left between them. This CDR3 has 16 amino acids. The CDR3 region is CASSFGRSSMNTEAFF. The CDR3 bases are TGTGCCAGCAGCTTCGGGAGGAGCTCAATGAACACTGAAGCTTTCTTT.

A note on this clone: Other DNA sequences within the sample encode an identical CDR3. For the CDR3, the DNA is TGTGCCAGCAGCTTGGTTGGCTACTCCTACGAGCAGTACTTC. Protein sequence: CASSLVGYSYEQYF. The chain uses TRBV5-5 and TRBJ2-7; D gene ambiguous. CDR3 length: 14 residues. V shed 0 bases and J shed 0 bases, with 7 bases lying between them. Per the germline V gene, CDR1 is SGHKS and CDR2 is YYEKEE (reference sequence). Supplemented by reference TRBV5-5 and TRBJ2-7, the full variable domain reads DAGVTQSPTHLIKTRGQQVTLRCSPISGHKSVSWYQQVLGQGPQFIFQYYEKEERGRGNFPDRFSARQFPNYSSELNVNALLLGDSALYLCASSLVGYSYEQYFGPGTRLTVT.

The chain couples TRBV2 to TRBJ1-5; the D is unclear. CDR3 length: 13 residues. V was pared by 0 bases and J by 7 bases, with 7 bases between. In germline, CDR1 is SNHLY, CDR2 FYNNEI. DNA for the CDR3: TGTGCCAGCAGTGAAGCCGTAGAGCAGCCCCAGCATTTT. It specifies CASSEAVEQPQHF. The whole variable domain, filled in from reference TRBV2 and TRBJ1-5, reads EPEVTQTPSHQVTQMGQEVILRCVPISNHLYFYWYRQILGQKVEFLVSFYNNEISEKSEIFDDQFSVERPDGSNFTLKIRSTKLEDSAMYFCASSEAVEQPQHFGDGTRLSIL.

This chain joins TRBV13 and TRBJ1-2; 9 bases align to TRBD1. Germline CDR1 reads PRHDT; CDR2 reads FYEKMQ (reference sequence). CDR3 length equals 14 residues. J gave up 4 bases and V 3 bases, and 3 bases lay outside the gene matches. Here the CDR3 reads CASSLDRGGYGYTF. The CDR3 bases are TGTGCCAGCAGCTTGGACAGGGGAGGCTATGGCTACACCTTC.

This chain connects TRBV7-3 to TRBJ2-1, with a possible D match to TRBD1 (5 bases). Germline assignment: CDR1 SGHTA and CDR2 FQGTGA. The CDR3 runs to 14 residues. V shed 1 base and J shed 7 bases, with 11 bases lying between them. The CDR3 sequence is CASSLMGGANEQFF. CDR3 DNA: TGTGCCAGCAGCTTAATGGGTGGGGCAAATGAGCAGTTCTTC.

The chain employs TRBV6-5 and TRBJ2-1, with D perhaps matching TRBD1 (5 bases). Trimming cost V 0 bases and J 7 bases, with 10 bases left between them. Germline V gene lookup returns CDR1 MNHEY and CDR2 SVGAGI. This CDR3 region has 14 residues. The CDR3 DNA follows: TGTGCCAGCAGTTACTCCAGGAAGGGGAATGAGCAGTTCTTC. It is translated as CASSYSRKGNEQFF.

The V call is TRBV29-1, the J call TRBJ1-2, with 8 bases fitting TRBD1. After removal of 4 bases from V and 4 bases from J, the junction contained 14 bases not matched to a gene. The CDR3 has 16 amino acids. Germline lookup yields CDR1 SQVTM and CDR2 ANQGSEA. Written as DNA, the CDR3 is TGCAGCGTTGTAGACAGGGGTAAGGGGTCGATCTATGGCTACACCTTC. The encoded protein is CSVVDRGKGSIYGYTF. Together with reference TRBV29-1 and TRBJ1-2, the CDR3 gives the full variable domain: SAVISQKPSRDICQRGTSLTIQCQVDSQVTMMFWYRQQPGQSLTLIATANQGSEATYESGFVIDKFPISRPNLTFSTLTVSNMSPEDSSIYLCSVVDRGKGSIYGYTFGSGTRLTVV.

The chain carries TRBV7-2 and TRBJ1-2; D might be TRBD1 (6 bases). The V gene's germline CDR1 is SGHTA and CDR2 FQGNSA. Deletions cut 1 base from V and 7 bases from J, with 16 bases between. There are 15 residues in the CDR3. CDR3 in amino acids: CASSLVGGAHIGYTF. In DNA form, the CDR3 reads TGTGCCAGCAGCTTAGTTGGGGGGGCGCACATTGGCTACACCTTC.

The genes are TRBV9 and TRBJ2-2; D possibly corresponds to TRBD1 (5 bases). Trimming pared 4 bases from V and 7 bases from J, leaving 8 bases between. The CDR3 length is 12 residues. Germline assignment: CDR1 SGDLS and CDR2 YYNGEE. CDR3 DNA: TGTGCCAGCAGCCAGGGAAGCGGGGAGCTGTTTTTT. It translates to CASSQGSGELFF. The variable domain in full, completed from reference TRBV9 and TRBJ2-2, reads DSGVTQTPKHLITATGQRVTLRCSPRSGDLSVYWYQQSLDQGLQFLIQYYNGEERAKGNILERFSAQQFPDLHSELNLSSLELGDSALYFCASSQGSGELFFGEGSRLTVL.

V is TRBV2 and J is TRBJ2-5; D possibly uses TRBD1 or TRBD2 (5 bases each). CDR3 length equals 15 residues. Trimming took 1 base from V and 1 from J, leaving 10 bases between them. Per germline, CDR1 SNHLY and CDR2 FYNNEI. CDR3 loop: CASSEGGPPQETQYF. The CDR3 DNA reads TGTGCCAGCAGTGAAGGGGGACCCCCCCAAGAGACCCAGTACTTC.

This rearrangement joins TRBV28 to TRBJ2-3, with 8 positions matching TRBD2. Trimming removed 7 bases from V and 0 bases from J; junction bases left unmatched: 21. The CDR3 has 20 residues. Germline V gene sequence: CDR1 MDHEN, CDR2 SYDVKM. The CDR3 nucleotides read TGTGCCAGCACCCCCGTGGGAGTGACTAGCGCATATTCTAGCACAGATACGCAGTATTTT. Its translation: CASTPVGVTSAYSSTDTQYF.